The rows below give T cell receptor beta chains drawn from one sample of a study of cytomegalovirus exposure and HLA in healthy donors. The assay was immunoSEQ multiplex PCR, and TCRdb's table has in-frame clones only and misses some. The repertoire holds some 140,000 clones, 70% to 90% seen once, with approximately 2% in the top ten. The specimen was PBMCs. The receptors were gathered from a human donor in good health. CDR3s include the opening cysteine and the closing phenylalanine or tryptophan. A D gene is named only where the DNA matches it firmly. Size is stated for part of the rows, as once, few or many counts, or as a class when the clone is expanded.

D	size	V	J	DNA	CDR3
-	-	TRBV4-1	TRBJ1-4	TGCGCCAGCAGCCGGTCCCCACTTGCAACTAATGAAAAACTGTTTTTT	CASSRSPLATNEKLFF
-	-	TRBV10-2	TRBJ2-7	TGCGCCAGCAGCAACTTAGAGGGTGAGCAGTACTTC	CASSNLEGEQYF
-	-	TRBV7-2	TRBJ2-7	TGTGCCAGCAGCTTATCAGTTAACCCCTACGAGCAGTACTTC	CASSLSVNPYEQYF
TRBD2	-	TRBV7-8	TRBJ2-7	TGTGCCAGCAGCCCGAAGAGCGGGAGGGCTTCCTACGAGCAGTACTTC	CASSPKSGRASYEQYF
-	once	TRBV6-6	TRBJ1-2	TGTGCCAGCAGACCTACGACAGAGATCTATGGCTACACCTTC	CASRPTTEIYGYTF
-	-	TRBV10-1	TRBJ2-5	TGCGCCAGCAGTGAGGGGAGTCAGGAGACCCAGTACTTC	CASSEGSQETQYF
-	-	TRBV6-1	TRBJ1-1	TGTGCCAGCAGTGAATATCCGTCAGTCTGGAACACTGAAGCTTTCTTT	CASSEYPSVWNTEAFF
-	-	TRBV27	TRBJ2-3	TGTGCCAGCAGCTATGGGTGGCGGGGCGCCCGCACAGATACGCAGTATTTT	CASSYGWRGARTDTQYF
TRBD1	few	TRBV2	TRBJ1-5	TGTGCCAGCAGTCCGGGACAGGGTAATCAGCCCCAGCATTTT	CASSPGQGNQPQHF
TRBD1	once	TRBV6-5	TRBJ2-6	TGTGCCAGCAATGCAGGGGGCAACGTCCTGACTTTC	CASNAGGNVLTF
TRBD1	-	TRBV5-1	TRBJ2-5	TGCGCCAGCAGCTTGGCAAGGACAGGGCTAGAGACCCAGTACTTC	CASSLARTGLETQYF
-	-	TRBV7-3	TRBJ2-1	TGTGCCAGCAGCTTAAGAGGGGGGGATGAGCAGTTCTTC	CASSLRGGDEQFF
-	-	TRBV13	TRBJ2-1	TGTGCCAGCAGCCTAGGGGGGGGTTCCTACAATGAGCAGTTCTTC	CASSLGGGSYNEQFF
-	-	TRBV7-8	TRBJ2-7	TGTGCCAGCAGCTTAGCAACTCAGGAAGGGCAGTACTTC	CASSLATQEGQYF
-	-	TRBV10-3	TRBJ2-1	TGTGCCATCAGTGAGTCTGAGGACTTTGAGCAGTTCTTC	CAISESEDFEQFF
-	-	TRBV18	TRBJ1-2	TGTGCCAGCTCACCGGGGACTGACGGCTACACCTTC	CASSPGTDGYTF
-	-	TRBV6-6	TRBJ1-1	TGTGCCAGCAGTTACTCGTCCGGAGCTGAAGCTTTCTTT	CASSYSSGAEAFF
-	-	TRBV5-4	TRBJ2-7	TGTGCCAGCAGCAGCAGGGACTACGAGCAGTACTTC	CASSSRDYEQYF
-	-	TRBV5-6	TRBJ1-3	TGTGCCAGCAGATCAGGGTCTGGAAACACCATATATTTT	CASRSGSGNTIYF
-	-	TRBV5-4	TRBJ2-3	TGTGCCAGCAGCTTGGCCGGCACAGATACGCAGTATTTT	CASSLAGTDTQYF
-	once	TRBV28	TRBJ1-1	TGTGCCAGCACTATAATGGGAGGGAAAGGTGAAGCTTTCTTT	CASTIMGGKGEAFF
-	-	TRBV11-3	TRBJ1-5	TGTGCCAGCAGCTTAGTAGTTTCCAGGGCCCCTCATCAGCCCCAGCATTTT	CASSLVVSRAPHQPQHF
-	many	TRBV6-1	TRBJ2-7	TGTGCCAGCAGTGGGGTCCGAGGTAGCTCCTACGAGCAGTACTTC	CASSGVRGSSYEQYF
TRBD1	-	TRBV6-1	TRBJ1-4	TGTGCCAGCAGTGGAGGATCCGGGACAGGGGATGAAAAACTGTTTTTT	CASSGGSGTGDEKLFF
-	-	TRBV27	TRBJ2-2	TGTGCCAGCAAACCGGGGACGAACACCGGGGAGCTGTTTTTT	CASKPGTNTGELFF
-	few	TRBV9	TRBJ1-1	TGTGCCAGCAGCGTAAGCGGGAACACTGAAGCTTTCTTT	CASSVSGNTEAFF
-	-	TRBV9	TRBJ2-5	TGTGCCAGCAGCGTAGAGCCGGGATCTCAAGAGACCCAGTACTTC	CASSVEPGSQETQYF
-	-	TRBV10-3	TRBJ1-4	TGTGCCACCTCCGCGGGGGAAAAACTGTTTTTT	CATSAGEKLFF
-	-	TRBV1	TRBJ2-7	TGCACCAGCCCAACTAGTCCCCGCCTCTACGAGCAGTACTTC	CTSPTSPRLYEQYF
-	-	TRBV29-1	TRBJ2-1	TGCAGCGGGAGGGTGGGTGGTGAGCAGTTCTTC	CSGRVGGEQFF
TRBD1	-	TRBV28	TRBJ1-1	TGTGCCAGCATAAGGGGGCGCCGGGGCACTGAAGCTTTCTTT	CASIRGRRGTEAFF
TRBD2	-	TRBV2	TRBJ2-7	TGTGCCTCGACCCCCGATAGCGGGGGTCCCTACGAGCAGTACTTC	CASTPDSGGPYEQYF
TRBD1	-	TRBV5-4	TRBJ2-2	TGTGCCAGCAGCCGGGACAGCACCGGGGAGCTGTTTTTT	CASSRDSTGELFF
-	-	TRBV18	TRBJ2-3	TGTGCCAGCTCACCAGGGCTAGCGCTGATGGATACGCAGTATTTT	CASSPGLALMDTQYF
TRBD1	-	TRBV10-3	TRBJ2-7	TGTGCCATCGCCCCCGGGACAGGAGGCACCTACGAGCAGTACTTC	CAIAPGTGGTYEQYF
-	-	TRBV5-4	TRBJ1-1	TGTGCCAGCAGCCCTATTGGGAGTGGCACTGAAGCTTTCTTT	CASSPIGSGTEAFF
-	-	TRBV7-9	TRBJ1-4	TGTGCCAGCAGCTTAGCACAGGTCGAAAAACTGTTTTTT	CASSLAQVEKLFF
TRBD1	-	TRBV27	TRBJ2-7	TGTGCCAGCAGTCTCCGGACAGGGGGCTACGAGCAGTACTTC	CASSLRTGGYEQYF
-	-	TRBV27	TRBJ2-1	TGTGCCAGCAGTTTAGGACAGAGCTACGTCAATGAGCAGTTCTTC	CASSLGQSYVNEQFF
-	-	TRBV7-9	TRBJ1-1	TGTGCCAGCAGCTCACAGGGAACGATCACTGAAGCTTTCTTT	CASSSQGTITEAFF
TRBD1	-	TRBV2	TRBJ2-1	TGTGCCAGCGGGGACAGGGGGGGGTACAATGAGCAGTTCTTC	CASGDRGGYNEQFF
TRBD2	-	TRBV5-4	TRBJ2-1	TGTGCCAGCAGCTTGGTTTGGACCGGGACTAGGTCCTACAATGAGCAGTTCTTC	CASSLVWTGTRSYNEQFF
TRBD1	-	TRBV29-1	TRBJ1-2	TGCAGCGCAGCGACAGGGGATGGCTACACCTTC	CSAATGDGYTF
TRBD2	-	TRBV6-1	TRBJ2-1	TGTGCCAGCAGTGAAGTCCTAGCGGAATACAATGAGCAGTTCTTC	CASSEVLAEYNEQFF
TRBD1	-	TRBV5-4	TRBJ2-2	TGTGCCAGCAGCCGGACAGGGATTAACACCGGGGAGCTGTTTTTT	CASSRTGINTGELFF
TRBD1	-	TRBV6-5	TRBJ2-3	TGTGCCAGCAGTGCAGGGGGCCCTAGCACAGATACGCAGTATTTT	CASSAGGPSTDTQYF
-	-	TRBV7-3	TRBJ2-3	TGTGCCAGCACCCTCGGCGGCCTAGGTGATACGCAGTATTTT	CASTLGGLGDTQYF
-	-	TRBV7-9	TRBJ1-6	TGTGCCAGCAGCTCGCGAGAAAGCTTGACAGGCGATAATTCACCCCTCCACTTT	CASSSRESLTGDNSPLHF
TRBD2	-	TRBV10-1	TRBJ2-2	TGCGCCAGCTCAGACGGACTAGCGGGAGTCATAGGCACCGGGGAGCTGTTTTTT	CASSDGLAGVIGTGELFF
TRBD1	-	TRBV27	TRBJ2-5	TGTGCCAGCAGTTGGGACAGGCGAGAGACCCAGTACTTC	CASSWDRRETQYF
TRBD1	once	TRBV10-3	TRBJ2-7	TGTGCCATCAGTGAAAGGGACAGAGGGGTCTACGAGCAGTACTTC	CAISERDRGVYEQYF
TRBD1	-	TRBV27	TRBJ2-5	TGTGCCAGCAGTTCCCTAGGACAGGGGGCAACCCAAGAGACCCAGTACTTC	CASSSLGQGATQETQYF
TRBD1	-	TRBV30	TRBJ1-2	TGTGCCTGGGCAAAGACAGGGGTTCCCTATGGCTACACCTTC	CAWAKTGVPYGYTF
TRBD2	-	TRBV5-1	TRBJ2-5	TGCGCCAGCAGCCTGGGACTAGCGGAGGGGCTACAAGAGACCCAGTACTTC	CASSLGLAEGLQETQYF
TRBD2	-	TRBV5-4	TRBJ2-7	TGTGCCAGCAGCTTCCGGACTAGCGGTAACCACGAGCAGTACTTC	CASSFRTSGNHEQYF
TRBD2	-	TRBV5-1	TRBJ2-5	TGCGCCAGCAGCCGCGGCTCGGGGAAGATTAGCGGGGGGACCCCGGTCCAAGAGACCCAGTACTTC	CASSRGSGKISGGTPVQETQYF
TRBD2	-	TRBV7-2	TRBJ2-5	TGTGCCAGCAGCTACGGACTAGCGGTCCAAGAGACCCAGTACTTC	CASSYGLAVQETQYF
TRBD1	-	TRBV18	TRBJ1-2	TGTGCCAGCTCACCCGGGACAGCCCAATCCTTTAACTATGGCTACACCTTC	CASSPGTAQSFNYGYTF
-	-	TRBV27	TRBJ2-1	TGTGCCAGCAGTCCAAACAGGGACTCCTACAATGAGCAGTTCTTC	CASSPNRDSYNEQFF
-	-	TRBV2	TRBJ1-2	TGTGCCAGCAGCTTAAGGACAGAAACTGCCTATGGCTACACCTTC	CASSLRTETAYGYTF